These 17 T cell receptor beta chains share one sample of origin, sequenced in a study of shared clonotypes between healthy human individuals. TCRdb's table, derived via immunoSEQ multiplex PCR, lists solely in-frame clones and lacks some. This sample has 1.5 million to 2.5 million clones, with about 94% found just once. CD8 cells classed as naive were CD45RO-negative and positively selected for CCR7, excluding terminally differentiated effector memory CD45RA+ cells. The sample taken for sequencing was naive CD8+ T cells sorted from blood. All receptors derive from a man between 18 and 35 years old in good health.

V is TRBV7-8 and J is TRBJ1-1, with D perhaps matching TRBD1 (5 bases). V lost 5 bases to trimming and J lost 0 bases, with 16 bases between them. This CDR3 region has 16 residues. Looked up from germline, CDR1 is SGHVS and CDR2 is FQNEAQ. CDR3 amino acids: CASSLGGEGMNTEAFF. For the CDR3, the DNA is TGTGCCAGCAGCCTGGGTGGGGAGGGGATGAACACTGAAGCTTTCTTT. Combining the CDR3 with reference TRBV7-8 and TRBJ1-1 gives the whole variable domain GAGVSQSPRYKVAKRGQDVALRCDPISGHVSLFWYQQALGQGPEFLTYFQNEAQLDKSGLPSDRFFAERPEGSVSTLKIQRTQQEDSAVYLCASSLGGEGMNTEAFFGQGTRLTVV.

The V call is TRBV2, the J call TRBJ2-3; D tentatively reads TRBD1 or TRBD2 (7 bases each). Deletions cut 3 bases from V and 2 bases from J, with 15 bases between. Per germline, CDR1 SNHLY and CDR2 FYNNEI. The CDR3 extends over 16 amino acids. CDR3 protein: CASSERGRGLTDTQYF. CDR3 coding DNA: TGTGCCAGCAGTGAGCGAGGGAGGGGGCTCACAGATACGCAGTATTTT.

The chain joins TRBV10-3 to TRBJ2-7, with D possibly matching TRBD1 (5 bases). The CDR3 runs 13 residues. Germline-derived CDR1 and CDR2 are ENHRY and SYGVKD. Trimming stripped 5 bases from V and 5 bases from J, with 13 bases between. In DNA, the CDR3 is TGTGCCATCAGTAGCTACCAGGGTGACGAGCAGTACTTC. Translated, it gives CAISSYQGDEQYF.

The chain couples TRBV28 to TRBJ2-1, with D perhaps TRBD1 or TRBD2 (6 bases each). Per germline, CDR1 MDHEN and CDR2 SYDVKM. V shed 7 bases and J shed 4 bases, with 26 bases lying between them. This CDR3 has 18 amino acids. CDR3 sequence: CASKGTRGQDGEYNEQFF. CDR3 nucleotide sequence: TGTGCCAGCAAGGGGACCCGGGGGCAGGATGGGGAATACAATGAGCAGTTCTTC.

V is TRBV6-1 and J is TRBJ2-5; TRBD2 aligns across 10 bases. With 0 bases clipped from V and 4 bases from J, the junction kept 2 bases outside the gene matches. Germline CDR1 reads MNHNS; CDR2 reads SASEGT. The CDR3 runs to 15 residues. CDR3 in DNA: TGTGCCAGCAGTGAAGCTCCTAGCGGGAGAGAGACCCAGTACTTC. This encodes CASSEAPSGRETQYF.

The V gene is TRBV10-1, the J gene TRBJ2-7; 10 bases fit TRBD1. CDR1 WNHNN and CDR2 SYGVQD come from the germline V gene (reference sequence). After removal of 9 bases from V and 5 bases from J, the junction contained 13 bases not matched to a gene. CDR3 size: 15 residues. The CDR3 DNA reads as TGCGCCAGTTCTCCGGGACAGGGGAACGTACACGAGCAGTACTTC. Its translation is CASSPGQGNVHEQYF.

V and J are TRBV19 and TRBJ2-1, with a weak D call TRBD2 (7 bases). This CDR3 contains 13 residues. From germline, CDR1 is LNHDA and CDR2 SQIVND (reference sequence). In DNA, the CDR3 is TGTTCGACCTTATCAAGGGGGGGCAATGAGCAGTTCTTC. Translating it yields CSTLSRGGNEQFF.

The count of this clone is one. The J gene is TRBJ1-1, the V gene TRBV28; D is perhaps TRBD1 (5 bases). CDR1 is MDHEN, CDR2 SYDVKM, per germline. V was clipped by 3 bases and J by 1 base, with 12 bases between them. The CDR3 extends over 15 amino acids. CDR3 bases: TGTGCCAGCAGTTTTTTGGGGGGTACGAACACTGAAGCTTTCTTT. Residues: CASSFLGGTNTEAFF.

V and J are TRBV7-9 and TRBJ2-7, with TRBD1 as a possible D gene (6 bases). The ends were cut back, 5 bases at V and 2 bases at J, with 13 bases in the middle. Germline loops: CDR1 SEHNR, CDR2 FQNEAQ (reference sequence). CDR3 length: 14 residues. CDR3 nucleotide sequence: TGTGCCAGCAGCACGCAGGGGTATCCCTACGAGCAGTACTTC. It specifies CASSTQGYPYEQYF.

The chain carries TRBV27 and TRBJ2-1; D is possibly TRBD2 (6 bases). The CDR3 covers 14 residues. The V end lost 8 bases, the J end lost 2 bases, and 13 bases lay between the germline ends. In germline, CDR1 is MNHEY, CDR2 SMNVEV (reference sequence). The CDR3 spells CASRDSPTYNEQFF. CDR3 sequence (DNA): TGTGCCAGCCGGGACTCTCCTACCTACAATGAGCAGTTCTTC.

The chain carries TRBV11-2 and TRBJ2-7, with D unresolved. CDR1 and CDR2 from the germline V gene are SGHAT and FQNNGV. The CDR3 loop spans 14 amino acids. The germline V and J ends were trimmed by 7 bases and 2 bases, with 15 bases remaining between them. CDR3 protein: CASTPDPVAYEQYF. The CDR3 region has the DNA TGTGCCAGCACCCCTGACCCTGTGGCCTACGAGCAGTACTTC.

CDR3 amino acids: CASGGTYGGELFF. CDR3 DNA: TGTGCCAGCGGCGGGACTTATGGCGGGGAGCTGTTTTTT. The chain links TRBV27 to TRBJ2-2, with TRBD2 as a possible D gene (6 bases). V was cut by 8 bases and J by 7 bases, with 14 bases left in between. Germline CDR1 is MNHEY and CDR2 is SMNVEV (reference sequence). The CDR3 is made up of 13 amino acids.

The J gene is TRBJ2-7, the V gene TRBV6-4; 7 positions agree with TRBD2. Germline values: CDR1 MRHNA, CDR2 SNTAGT. Trimming at V came to 2 bases and at J to 3 bases, leaving 13 bases not matched to a gene. The CDR3 loop spans 17 amino acids. Here the CDR3 DNA reads TGTGCCAGCAGTGACCCTTTCGGGGGAGGGCCGTTCTACGAGCAGTACTTC. This gives the protein CASSDPFGGGPFYEQYF.

V gene TRBV7-9 combines with J gene TRBJ1-2; D is undetermined. Looked up from germline, CDR1 is SEHNR and CDR2 is FQNEAQ (reference sequence). V lost 1 base and J lost 7, with 13 bases in between. This CDR3 spans 14 amino acids. Here the CDR3 DNA reads TGTGCCAGCAGCTTAGGGCACGGGGTTGTTGGCTACACCTTC. This encodes CASSLGHGVVGYTF.

This clone has more than one count but fewer than ten. At the DNA level, this CDR3 is encoded by other sequences in the same sample as well. This chain uses TRBV7-2 with TRBJ2-7, with TRBD2 identical over 7 bases. Germline V gene lookup returns CDR1 SGHTA and CDR2 FQGNSA. Losses at the gene ends were 1 base for V and 4 bases for J; bases not matched to a gene: 1. The CDR3 loop spans 13 amino acids. CDR3 region: CASSLGGGYEQYF. CDR3 DNA sequence: TGTGCCAGCAGCTTAGGCGGGGGATACGAGCAGTACTTC.

As concerns this clone: Other nucleotide sequences in the sample specify the same CDR3. V gene TRBV28 combines with J gene TRBJ2-3; 8 bases line up with TRBD1. Per the germline V gene, CDR1 is MDHEN and CDR2 is SYDVKM. The CDR3 is 14 residues long. After removal of 2 bases from V and 6 bases from J, the junction contained 4 bases not matched to a gene. Here the CDR3 reads CASSLAGGSDTQYF. The CDR3 coding sequence is TGTGCCAGCAGTTTAGCAGGGGGCTCCGATACGCAGTATTTT. Variable domain in full (rest from reference TRBV28 and TRBJ2-3): DVKVTQSSRYLVKRTGEKVFLECVQDMDHENMFWYRQDPGLGLRLIYFSYDVKMKEKGDIPEGYSVSREKKERFSLILESASTNQTSMYLCASSLAGGSDTQYFGPGTRLTVL.

The rearrangement uses TRBV6-5 and TRBJ2-3; 8 positions match TRBD1. V shed 2 bases and J 5 bases; nucleotides not matched to a gene: 3. In germline, CDR1 is MNHEY, CDR2 SVGAGI. This CDR3 has 14 residues. Here the CDR3 reads CASSYGTGLDTQYF. The CDR3 DNA reads as TGTGCCAGCAGTTACGGGACAGGTTTAGATACGCAGTATTTT.